A single sample is the source of the 32 T cell receptor beta chains below, sequenced in a study of graft-versus-host responses after intestinal transplantation. Profiling relied on immunoSEQ multiplex PCR, and the TCRdb table lists in-frame clones only, not all of them. The data contain 6,500 to 10,000 clones, approximately 30% of them singletons. Sequenced here: alloreactive CD4+ T cells from a mixed lymphocyte reaction culture, sampled before intestinal transplant. As for subset: CFSE-low proliferating T cells sorted from roughly 6-day pre-transplant mixed lymphocyte reaction (GvH or HvG direction). All receptors derive from a human patient who received an intestinal transplant.

This clone has more than one count but fewer than ten. The gene calls are TRBV7-9 and TRBJ1-1; D might be TRBD1 (5 bases). CDR1 and CDR2 from the germline V gene are SEHNR and FQNEAQ (reference sequence). The CDR3 has 14 residues. V was pared by 7 bases and J by 1 base, with 13 bases between. CDR3 sequence: CASTLTATNTEAFF. CDR3 in DNA: TGTGCCAGCACCTTGACAGCCACGAACACTGAAGCTTTCTTT.

J is TRBJ1-3 and V is TRBV4-1; no reliable D call. Germline CDR1 and CDR2: MGHRA and YSYEKL. V was trimmed by 0 bases and J by 0 bases, leaving 18 bases between them. The CDR3 totals 19 residues. In DNA form, the CDR3 reads TGCGCCAGCAGCCAAGAGGGTGGCCAGCGGACGGGCTCTGGAAACACCATATATTTT. Amino acid sequence: CASSQEGGQRTGSGNTIYF.

This clone is medium-sized (0.01 to 0.1%). The rearrangement links TRBV6-1 to TRBJ2-2, with a possible D match to TRBD2 (5 bases). CDR3 length: 13 residues. With 0 bases removed from V and 6 bases from J, the gap between germline ends came to 5 bases. CDR1 is MNHNS, CDR2 SASEGT, per germline. Written as DNA, the CDR3 is TGTGCCAGCAGTGAAGCGGGAGCCGGGGAGCTGTTTTTT. It encodes CASSEAGAGELFF.

The chain carries TRBV7-3 and TRBJ1-2; possibly TRBD1 for D (6 bases). V lost 2 bases and J lost 9, with 13 bases in between. The CDR3 extends over 13 amino acids. Germline CDR1 and CDR2: SGHTA and FQGTGA. CDR3 region: CASSLEGEGRYTF. CDR3 DNA: TGTGCCAGCAGCTTAGAGGGGGAGGGACGCTACACCTTC.

This clone was detected only a few times. The chain combines TRBV5-1 with TRBJ1-1, with TRBD1 as a possible D gene (5 bases). Between the trimmed V and J ends, which lost 1 base and 5 bases, there was a span of 12 bases. Germline V gene lookup returns CDR1 SGHRS and CDR2 YFSETQ. This CDR3 contains 14 residues. CDR3 protein: CASSLNGAWTEAFF. In DNA, the CDR3 is TGCGCCAGCAGCTTGAATGGGGCATGGACTGAAGCTTTCTTT.

The rearrangement joins TRBV7-9 to TRBJ2-3, with 8 bases aligning to TRBD2. The CDR3 consists of 19 residues. The junction had 14 bases not matched to a gene; V was cut back by 1 base and J by 2 bases. Per the germline V gene, CDR1 is SEHNR and CDR2 is FQNEAQ (reference sequence). Here the CDR3 DNA reads TGTGCCAGCAGCTTAGTGCGGGGGGCCCAACCCCGACCCACAGATACGCAGTATTTT. Its protein is CASSLVRGAQPRPTDTQYF.

The CDR3 nucleotides read TGTGCCGTGCAGGCGGGAGGGCTTGAGGGGACCCAGTACTTC. Translated: CAVQAGGLEGTQYF. The V gene is TRBV2, the J gene TRBJ2-5; TRBD2 agrees at 9 bases. CDR3 length: 14 residues. V lost 11 bases, J lost 7 bases, and 14 bases stayed unmatched. The germline V gene encodes CDR1 SNHLY and CDR2 FYNNEI.

This chain links TRBV10-1 with TRBJ2-3, with 12 bases matching TRBD2. CDR3 size: 16 residues. Per the germline V gene, CDR1 is WNHNN and CDR2 is SYGVQD (reference sequence). Unmatched junction bases numbered 5, after V lost 6 bases and J lost 1 base. The CDR3 loop is CASSPGLAGRTDTQYF. The CDR3 DNA sequence: TGCGCCAGCAGCCCCGGACTAGCGGGGCGCACAGATACGCAGTATTTT.

By proportion, this clone is medium-sized (0.01 to 0.1%). The rearrangement links TRBV2 to TRBJ1-5; 8 nucleotides match TRBD1. The junction had 9 bases not matched to a gene; V was cut back by 4 bases and J by 16 bases. This CDR3 is 12 amino acids long. Germline CDR1 reads SNHLY; CDR2 reads FYNNEI. The CDR3 reads CASSVHRGNLHF. The DNA of the CDR3 is TGTGCCAGCAGTGTCCACAGGGGGAACCTCCATTTT.

V and J are TRBV6-5 and TRBJ2-3, with a weak D call TRBD2 (5 bases). Germline lookup yields CDR1 MNHEY and CDR2 SVGAGI. The V end was cut by 6 bases, the J end by 4 bases, with 11 bases between. The length of the CDR3 is 13 residues. The CDR3 sequence: CASRASGSDTQYF. The CDR3 region has the DNA TGTGCCAGCAGGGCATCGGGATCAGATACGCAGTATTTT.

The genes are TRBV10-2 and TRBJ2-1, with TRBD1 matching 9 bases. Germline-derived CDR1 and CDR2 are WSHSY and SAAADI. CDR3 length equals 14 residues. J lost 6 bases, V lost 6 bases, and 6 bases had no gene match. The DNA for the CDR3 is TGCGCCAGCAGGGGGACAGGGACGTTCAATGAGCAGTTCTTC. It translates to CASRGTGTFNEQFF.

The CDR3 DNA is TGTGCCAGCAGTTTCTCGGGACTAGTCTACGAGCAGTACTTC. It is translated as CASSFSGLVYEQYF. The genes are TRBV28 and TRBJ2-7, with 8 bases matching TRBD2. Germline CDR1 MDHEN, CDR2 SYDVKM. The ends lost 3 bases at V and 3 bases at J; junction bases unmatched: 4. The CDR3 is made up of 14 amino acids.

This chain connects TRBV6-5 to TRBJ2-1; D is undetermined. The CDR3 has 16 amino acids. Trimming stripped 3 bases from V and 1 base from J, with 13 bases between. Germline CDR1 and CDR2: MNHEY and SVGAGI. This CDR3 reads CASSYLPLESYNEQFF. CDR3 bases: TGTGCCAGCAGTTATTTGCCCCTAGAGTCCTACAATGAGCAGTTCTTC.

This clone has a handful of counts. The rearrangement uses TRBV2 and TRBJ2-6, with D tentatively TRBD1 (7 bases). CDR3 size: 16 residues. Germline V lookup: CDR1 SNHLY, CDR2 FYNNEI. The germline V and J ends were trimmed by 9 bases and 1 base, with 16 bases remaining between them. The CDR3 sequence is CARSLTGTSGANVLTF. The DNA of the CDR3 is TGTGCCAGGTCCCTGACAGGGACTTCTGGGGCCAACGTCCTGACTTTC.

In nucleotides, the CDR3 is TGTGCCAGCAGCAACGGGGCAGGGGGCGCGGAGGAGCAGTACTTC. The encoded protein is CASSNGAGGAEEQYF. The rearrangement uses TRBV9 and TRBJ2-7, with TRBD1 matching 8 bases. Germline CDR1 reads SGDLS; CDR2 reads YYNGEE. This CDR3 is 15 amino acids long. Trimming at V came to 4 bases and at J to 7 bases, leaving 13 bases not matched to a gene. Combining the CDR3 with reference TRBV9 and TRBJ2-7 gives the whole variable domain DSGVTQTPKHLITATGQRVTLRCSPRSGDLSVYWYQQSLDQGLQFLIQYYNGEERAKGNILERFSAQQFPDLHSELNLSSLELGDSALYFCASSNGAGGAEEQYFGPGTRLTVT.

The chain has TRBV6-1 and TRBJ2-1; TRBD2 aligns across 9 bases. V was clipped by 6 bases and J by 7 bases; unmatched bases: 10. Germline CDR1 and CDR2: MNHNS and SASEGT. The CDR3 length is 15 residues. CDR3: CASRRGRGVRNEQFF. The CDR3 region has the DNA TGTGCCAGCAGGCGCGGGAGGGGCGTGAGGAATGAGCAGTTCTTC.

The chain uses TRBV5-1 and TRBJ1-1, with D uncertain. Trimming shortened V by 1 base and J by 0 bases, and 7 bases separated the two germline ends. This CDR3 is built from 14 residues. Germline loops: CDR1 SGHRS, CDR2 YFSETQ. This CDR3 reads CASSLTGMNTEAFF. DNA of the CDR3: TGCGCCAGCAGCTTGACGGGAATGAACACTGAAGCTTTCTTT.

V and J are TRBV28 and TRBJ1-1; TRBD1 aligns across 9 bases. CDR1 and CDR2 (germline): MDHEN, SYDVKM. This CDR3 has 17 amino acids. V dropped 4 bases and J dropped 1; count of bases not matched to a gene: 10. The CDR3 DNA sequence: TGTGCCAGCAGTTCCGACTCGGGACAGGGACGGAACACTGAAGCTTTCTTT. This sequence encodes CASSSDSGQGRNTEAFF.

The V call is TRBV30, the J call TRBJ1-1; D gene unclear. The CDR3 loop spans 12 amino acids. V was pared by 2 bases and J by 5 bases, with 9 bases between. Germline V gene lookup returns CDR1 GTSNPN and CDR2 SVGIG (reference sequence). CDR3 coding DNA: TGTGCCTGGAGTCCCTTCGGGACTGAAGCTTTCTTT. It translates to CAWSPFGTEAFF.

The chain has TRBV6-6 and TRBJ2-7; the match to TRBD2 covers 9 bases. The CDR3 loop spans 16 amino acids. J gave up 0 bases and V 0 bases, and 3 bases lay outside the gene matches. Germline values: CDR1 MNHNY, CDR2 SVGAGI (reference sequence). The CDR3 coding sequence is TGTGCCAGCAGTTACTCATGGACTAGCGACTCCTACGAGCAGTACTTC. It is translated as CASSYSWTSDSYEQYF.

The chain carries TRBV9 and TRBJ2-7; 12 bases are shared with TRBD2. After removal of 2 bases from V and 5 bases from J, the junction contained 8 bases not matched to a gene. The length of the CDR3 is 16 residues. Germline assignment: CDR1 SGDLS and CDR2 YYNGEE. In nucleotides, the CDR3 is TGTGCCAGCAGCGTGGCTAGCGGGAGGGCCGGGAACGAGCAGTACTTC. Amino acid sequence: CASSVASGRAGNEQYF.

This clone was seen a single time. This chain's CDR3 is CASSSTLTGGGYTGELFF. DNA of the CDR3: TGTGCCAGCAGTTCAACGCTTACTGGCGGGGGGTACACCGGGGAGCTGTTTTTT. This rearrangement joins TRBV13 to TRBJ2-2; 8 bases are shared with TRBD2. J lost 3 bases, V lost 6 bases, and 15 bases had no gene match. The length of the CDR3 is 18 residues. Per germline, CDR1 PRHDT and CDR2 FYEKMQ (reference sequence).

By its share, this clone is medium-sized (0.01 to 0.1%). V and J are TRBV28 and TRBJ2-7; 7 bases are a match to TRBD1. This CDR3 comprises 12 residues. CDR1 MDHEN and CDR2 SYDVKM come from the germline V gene. With V trimmed by 4 bases and J by 5 bases, 2 bases remained unmatched. CDR3 nucleotide sequence: TGTGCCAGCAGTTCCGACAGGGACGAGCAGTACTTC. Its protein is CASSSDRDEQYF.

This clone is labeled as medium-sized. This sequence joins TRBV7-9 and TRBJ2-7, with a possible D match to TRBD1 (5 bases). This CDR3 comprises 15 residues. Per the germline V gene, CDR1 is SEHNR and CDR2 is FQNEAQ (reference sequence). V lost 1 base to trimming and J lost 5 bases, with 15 bases between them. Here the CDR3 reads CASSLGQGVFDEQYF. The CDR3 DNA reads TGTGCCAGCAGCTTAGGGCAGGGTGTTTTCGACGAGCAGTACTTC.

In DNA form, the CDR3 reads TGTGCCATCCACGGACAGGGGGAGAATGGCTACACCTTC. Amino acid sequence: CAIHGQGENGYTF. This sequence joins TRBV28 and TRBJ1-2; 10 bases fit TRBD1. Germline V gives CDR1 MDHEN, CDR2 SYDVKM. J lost 6 bases, V lost 10 bases, and 8 bases had no gene match. The CDR3 contains 13 residues.

This sequence joins TRBV7-9 and TRBJ1-3; D may be TRBD1 (6 bases). The CDR3 length is 14 residues. Germline V gene sequence: CDR1 SEHNR, CDR2 FQNEAQ (reference sequence). V lost 2 bases to trimming and J lost 4 bases, with 9 bases between them. The CDR3 DNA is TGTGCCAGCAGCTTACAGGGGTTGGGAAACACCATATATTTT. Amino acids: CASSLQGLGNTIYF.

V gene TRBV7-8 combines with J gene TRBJ2-1, with 11 bases identical to TRBD2. The CDR3 is 16 residues long. J was trimmed by 5 bases and V by 1 base; bases with no gene match: 4. CDR1 and CDR2 (germline): SGHVS, FQNEAQ. CDR3 protein: CASSLGLAGGDNEQFF. The DNA of the CDR3 is TGTGCCAGCAGCTTAGGTCTAGCGGGGGGAGACAATGAGCAGTTCTTC. Based on the CDR3 plus reference TRBV7-8 and TRBJ2-1, the full variable domain is GAGVSQSPRYKVAKRGQDVALRCDPISGHVSLFWYQQALGQGPEFLTYFQNEAQLDKSGLPSDRFFAERPEGSVSTLKIQRTQQEDSAVYLCASSLGLAGGDNEQFFGPGTRLTVL.

In regard to this clone: This specimen includes other DNA sequences encoding the same CDR3. The genes are TRBV5-1 and TRBJ2-2; possible D gene TRBD2, 7 bases. The CDR3 length is 16 residues. Germline V lookup: CDR1 SGHRS, CDR2 YFSETQ. The CDR3 reads CASSPRGGPPSGELFF. CDR3 in DNA: TGCGCTAGCTCTCCCCGCGGGGGCCCCCCGTCCGGGGAGCTGTTTTTT.

In its sample, this clone was seen a few times. CDR3 in DNA: TGTGCCATCAGTGCAGAAGGGGATGGCTACACCTTC. Its protein product is CAISAEGDGYTF. The chain couples TRBV10-3 to TRBJ1-2; TRBD1 might be the D (5 bases). Trimming left V 4 bases short and J 6 bases short, with 9 bases between. Germline-derived CDR1 and CDR2 are ENHRY and SYGVKD. CDR3 length: 12 amino acids.

In its sample, this clone was seen a few times. The V gene is TRBV7-9, the J gene TRBJ2-1, with TRBD2 matching over 12 bases. This CDR3 comprises 17 residues. The V and J ends lost 5 bases and 5 bases, in that order; junction bases with no gene match: 10. The V gene's germline CDR1 is SEHNR and CDR2 FQNEAQ (reference sequence). CDR3 in DNA: TGTGCCAGCAGCCCGCCGAGACTAGCGGGAGTTGACAATGAGCAGTTCTTC. It codes for CASSPPRLAGVDNEQFF.

The chain recombines TRBV2 with TRBJ2-7; perhaps TRBD2 as D (6 bases). The germline gives CDR1 SNHLY, CDR2 FYNNEI. CDR3 length: 15 residues. Trimming removed 7 bases at V and 2 bases at J, with 18 bases between. Written as DNA, the CDR3 is TGTGCCAGCACAAGGCGGGGACCTAGTGCCTACGAGCAGTACTTC. Its translation is CASTRRGPSAYEQYF.

The J gene is TRBJ1-2, the V gene TRBV25-1, with 10 bases aligning to TRBD1. Germline lookup yields CDR1 MGHDK and CDR2 SYGVNS. The CDR3 runs 17 residues. Trimming took 4 bases from V and 6 from J; bases not matched to a gene: 14. The CDR3: CASSVRRQGAAIDGYTF. CDR3 DNA: TGTGCCAGCAGTGTCCGGAGACAGGGGGCTGCTATTGATGGCTACACCTTC.